This T cell receptor (beta chain) originates from a study of CD8 T cells in Susac syndrome. This clonotype was counted only a few times. The CDR3 runs 13 residues. In germline, CDR1 is MDHEN, CDR2 SYDVKM. Trimming shortened V by 1 base and J by 6 bases, and 7 bases separated the two germline ends. After extraction with the RNeasy kit, about 0.45 to 1 ug of the RNA was reverse transcribed using random hexamers. Each CDR3 protein gets one entry after TCRdb re-called the immunoSEQ multiplex PCR reads with MiXCR. The table has around 280,000 distinct CDR3 sequences, approximately 85% seen once. V is TRBV28 and J is TRBJ2-1; possible D gene TRBD2, 5 bases. What was sequenced was CD8+ T cells from PBMCs. This sequence was found in a human donor with multiple sclerosis. CDR3 amino acids: CASSLYRGNEQFF. CDR3 nucleotide sequence: TGTGCCAGCAGTTTATACCGGGGCAATGAGCAGTTCTTC.